A single sample gave rise to the 16 T cell receptor beta chains below, sequenced in a study of T cell responses to AZD1222 COVID-19 vaccine. Method: immunoSEQ multiplex PCR; TCRdb's copy keeps in-frame clones and lacks some. Of around 99,000 clones listed, approximately 89% are singletons. The sequencing used peripheral blood, collected on day 0 of AZD1222 vaccination. Every receptor here comes from an adult in good health.

The chain carries TRBV6-2 or TRBV6-3 and TRBJ1-5; unclear D gene. There are 16 residues in the CDR3. CDR1 is MNHEY and CDR2 is SVGEGT in the germline V gene. Deletions cut 2 bases from V and 5 bases from J, with 16 bases between. In nucleotides, the CDR3 is TGTGCCAGCAGTTACCGGGCAGGTCGTATGGATCAGCCCCAGCATTTT. It is translated as CASSYRAGRMDQPQHF.

The gene calls are TRBV19 and TRBJ2-3; 7 bases match TRBD1. The CDR3 is made up of 12 amino acids. The ends lost 4 bases at V and 10 bases at J; junction bases unmatched: 5. Germline CDR1 is LNHDA and CDR2 is SQIVND (reference sequence). In DNA form, the CDR3 reads TGTGCCAGTAGTACCACAGGGGTGGCGCAGTATTTT. This translates into CASSTTGVAQYF.

The genes are TRBV12-3 or TRBV12-4 and TRBJ1-2; 7 nucleotides align to TRBD1. V lost 4 bases to trimming and J lost 8 bases; unmatched junction nucleotides: 7. The CDR3 spans 13 residues. CDR3 bases: TGTGCCAGCAGTTCAGACAGGGTGCGGGGCTACACCTTC. This encodes CASSSDRVRGYTF.

This clone was seen only once. This chain links TRBV7-2 with TRBJ2-7, with D possibly called TRBD1 or TRBD2 (6 bases each). V was cut by 1 base and J by 2 bases, with 9 bases left in between. The germline CDR1 and CDR2 sequences are SGHTA and FQGNSA. The CDR3 consists of 14 residues. As DNA, the CDR3 is TGTGCCAGCAGCTTAGACGGGGGCCCCTACGAGCAGTACTTC. Amino acids: CASSLDGGPYEQYF.

This rearrangement joins TRBV4-3 to TRBJ2-7; D call uncertain. V was clipped by 1 base and J by 4 bases, with 14 bases between them. The CDR3 sequence is 15 residues long. Germline CDR1 LGHNA, CDR2 YSLEER. The CDR3 is CASSQALLDGYEQYF. DNA of the CDR3: TGCGCCAGCAGCCAAGCCCTTCTGGACGGGTACGAGCAGTACTTC.

This chain connects TRBV7-9 to TRBJ1-4, with D possibly matching TRBD1 (6 bases). V lost 5 bases to trimming and J lost 5 bases, with 9 bases between them. Germline CDR1 SEHNR, CDR2 FQNEAQ (reference sequence). This CDR3 comprises 13 residues. The CDR3 DNA reads TGTGCCAGCAGCCCCCAGGGGAATGAAAAACTGTTTTTT. Translated, it gives CASSPQGNEKLFF. The whole variable domain, filled in from reference TRBV7-9 and TRBJ1-4, reads DTGVSQNPRHKITKRGQNVTFRCDPISEHNRLYWYRQTLGQGPEFLTYFQNEAQLEKSRLLSDRFSAERPKGSFSTLEIQRTEQGDSAMYLCASSPQGNEKLFFGSGTQLSVL.

This sequence joins TRBV2 and TRBJ1-5; 9 bases map to TRBD1. Trimming took 8 bases from V and 5 from J; bases not matched to a gene: 7. Germline V gene data show CDR1 as SNHLY and CDR2 as FYNNEI. This CDR3 has 14 amino acids. The CDR3 protein is CASGRDRVDQPQHF. For the CDR3, the DNA is TGTGCCAGCGGCCGGGACAGGGTGGATCAGCCCCAGCATTTT.

The chain employs TRBV5-1 and TRBJ1-6, with D perhaps matching TRBD1 (5 bases). Trimming took 4 bases from V and 8 from J, leaving 25 bases between them. The germline V gene has CDR1 SGHRS and CDR2 YFSETQ. The CDR3 loop spans 18 amino acids. The CDR3 sequence: CASSIVPSMTADYSPLHF. The CDR3 DNA sequence: TGCGCCAGCAGCATTGTCCCCTCGATGACAGCTGACTATTCACCCCTCCACTTT.

The J gene is TRBJ2-3, the V gene TRBV9; D is unclear. Germline V CDR1 and CDR2: SGDLS, YYNGEE. V gave up 0 bases and J gave up 0 bases, with 5 bases separating them. This CDR3 contains 14 residues. The DNA for the CDR3 is TGTGCCAGCAGCGTAGCTGGCAGCACAGATACGCAGTATTTT. Translating gives CASSVAGSTDTQYF. Full variable domain (rest looked up from reference TRBV9 and TRBJ2-3): DSGVTQTPKHLITATGQRVTLRCSPRSGDLSVYWYQQSLDQGLQFLIQYYNGEERAKGNILERFSAQQFPDLHSELNLSSLELGDSALYFCASSVAGSTDTQYFGPGTRLTVL.

CDR3: CASSRRQALGTIRNTIYF. The CDR3 region has the DNA TGTGCCAGCAGTCGCCGACAGGCCCTAGGAACAATCCGAAACACCATATATTTT. This chain connects TRBV6-6 to TRBJ1-3; tentative D call: TRBD1 (6 bases). The CDR3 spans 18 residues. V was trimmed by 5 bases and J by 5 bases, leaving 25 bases between them. Germline CDR1 reads MNHNY; CDR2 reads SVGAGI (reference sequence).

The chain links TRBV7-2 to TRBJ1-1, with D possibly TRBD1 on 5 matching bases. CDR1 and CDR2 from the germline V gene are SGHTA and FQGNSA. The CDR3 totals 13 residues. Trimming left V 5 bases short and J 1 base short, with 8 bases between. The CDR3 DNA is TGTGCCAGCAGCCCTGGGACGAACACTGAAGCTTTCTTT. Translated, it gives CASSPGTNTEAFF.

V usage is TRBV19 and J usage is TRBJ1-4; D ambiguous. Between the trimmed V and J ends, which lost 3 bases and 7 bases, there was a span of 12 bases. Germline lookup yields CDR1 LNHDA and CDR2 SQIVND (reference sequence). CDR3 size: 14 residues. CDR3 sequence: CASSMGREGEKLFF. The CDR3 nucleotides read TGTGCCAGTAGTATGGGCAGAGAGGGTGAAAAACTGTTTTTT.

V gene TRBV5-1 combines with J gene TRBJ2-2; the D is unclear. Germline CDR1 SGHRS, CDR2 YFSETQ. This CDR3 comprises 14 residues. Trimming removed 6 bases from V and 3 bases from J, with 12 bases in between. CDR3 in DNA: TGCGCCAGCACCCGAGATAGTTACACCGGGGAGCTGTTTTTT. Residues: CASTRDSYTGELFF.

The V and J genes are TRBV19 and TRBJ2-5; 7 bases line up with TRBD2. The V gene end was trimmed by 3 bases and the J gene end by 5 bases; junction bases not matched to a gene: 6. The CDR3 is 14 amino acids. Germline CDR1 LNHDA, CDR2 SQIVND (reference sequence). The CDR3 sequence is CASSIRTSRETQYF. The CDR3 DNA sequence: TGTGCCAGTAGTATTAGGACTAGTAGGGAGACCCAGTACTTC.

The genes are TRBV10-3 and TRBJ1-6, with D uncertain. V was clipped by 6 bases and J by 5 bases, with 11 bases between them. CDR3 length: 14 residues. The germline V gene has CDR1 ENHRY and CDR2 SYGVKD. The CDR3 coding sequence is TGTGCCATCAGGCAACTAGGTGATAATTCACCCCTCCACTTT. It translates to CAIRQLGDNSPLHF.

The gene calls are TRBV5-1 and TRBJ2-7; weak D call: TRBD1 (5 bases). The length of the CDR3 is 15 residues. Germline V lookup: CDR1 SGHRS, CDR2 YFSETQ. Trimming stripped 0 bases from V and 4 bases from J, with 14 bases between. DNA for the CDR3: TGCGCCAGCAGCTTGGCCTCCAGGGCGGAGTACGAGCAGTACTTC. Protein sequence: CASSLASRAEYEQYF. The full variable domain, its missing parts supplied by reference TRBV5-1 and TRBJ2-7, is KAGVTQTPRYLIKTRGQQVTLSCSPISGHRSVSWYQQTPGQGLQFLFEYFSETQRNKGNFPGRFSGRQFSNSRSEMNVSTLELGDSALYLCASSLASRAEYEQYFGPGTRLTVT.